This T cell receptor beta chain was sequenced in a study of T cells after yellow fever vaccination. Looking at the study overall: The SMART-Seq v4 Ultra Low Input method served to prepare the low-cell-number fractions.

This clonotype was seen more than once but under ten times. Antigen specificity is unknown. The CDR3 totals 16 residues. Germline loops: CDR1 MNHEY, CDR2 SVGEGT. V gave up 1 base and J gave up 4 bases; unmatched junction bases: 7. Broader study findings: Primary-vaccination clones mostly resurfaced post-booster (under 98% CD4, roughly 90% CD8).

TCRdb independently ran MiXCR on the 5' RACE reads; one entry per CDR3 protein. The table has about 340,000 distinct CDR3 sequences, roughly an eighth seen once. The chain is built from TRBV6-2 or TRBV6-3 and TRBJ2-3, with 8 bases matching TRBD1. The sequenced sample was CD4+ T cells sorted from PBMCs, obtained 15 days after the yellow fever booster vaccination. The clonotype was recovered from a man younger than 35 who received the YFV17D yellow fever vaccine. The CDR3 region has the DNA TGTGCCAGCAGTTACTTCAGGGGGCGCGGCGCAGATACGCAGTATTTT. It is translated as CASSYFRGRGADTQYF.